This T cell receptor beta chain was identified during a study of patients and donors after allogeneic stem cell transplantation. A single record per CDR3 protein comes from TCRdb applying MiXCR to the RT-PCR reads. The sample carries around 160,000 distinct CDR3 sequences, about 32% recorded once. J lost 4 bases, V lost 4 bases, and 5 bases had no gene match. Germline V gene lookup returns CDR1 SGHRS and CDR2 YFSETQ. The CDR3 totals 13 residues. The sequencing sample was made of blood, either unsorted or a sorted T cell fraction (not recorded which). The chain carries TRBV5-1 and TRBJ2-7, with 7 positions matching TRBD2. The receptor's source is a human donor who was either an allogeneic HSCT recipient or a stem cell or donor lymphocyte infusion donor (not recorded which). It is not recorded whose cells these are; they may come from a transplant donor. CDR3 sequence (DNA): TGCGCCAGCAGCAGACGGGACTATTACGAGCAGTACTTC. Translation: CASSRRDYYEQYF.